The next 16 T cell receptor beta chains were all read from a single sample in a study of T cell responses to AZD1222 COVID-19 vaccine. Using immunoSEQ multiplex PCR, the repertoire was profiled, and TCRdb retains in-frame clones only, with some absent. This table has tens of thousands of clones, more than 80% appearing once. The material was peripheral blood, obtained on day 0 of AZD1222 vaccination. These receptor sequences come from an adult in good health.

The chain employs TRBV14 and TRBJ2-3; TRBD1 might be the D (5 bases). The V end lost 7 bases, the J end lost 4 bases, and 15 bases lay between the germline ends. The CDR3 is 14 residues long. Germline CDR1 reads SGHDN; CDR2 reads FVKESK. CDR3 protein: CASTPMGRADTQYF. CDR3 DNA: TGTGCCAGCACCCCAATGGGCAGGGCAGATACGCAGTATTTT.

The genes are TRBV7-8 and TRBJ2-7; TRBD1 aligns across 7 bases. The CDR3 is made up of 13 amino acids. Per germline, CDR1 SGHVS and CDR2 FQNEAQ. V shed 5 bases, J shed 5 bases, and the junction held 6 bases outside the gene matches. CDR3 protein: CASSMRGQHEQYF. CDR3 DNA: TGTGCCAGCAGCATGAGGGGGCAACACGAGCAGTACTTC. Drawing the rest from reference TRBV7-8 and TRBJ2-7, the complete variable domain is GAGVSQSPRYKVAKRGQDVALRCDPISGHVSLFWYQQALGQGPEFLTYFQNEAQLDKSGLPSDRFFAERPEGSVSTLKIQRTQQEDSAVYLCASSMRGQHEQYFGPGTRLTVT.

The CDR3 bases are TGTGCCACCCTGGGGCCCGGGGGCAACGAGCAGTACTTC. This translates into CATLGPGGNEQYF. This chain links TRBV28 with TRBJ2-7; D assignment may be TRBD1 or TRBD2 (6 bases each). CDR1 is MDHEN and CDR2 is SYDVKM in the germline V gene. V gave up 10 bases and J gave up 5 bases, with 18 bases separating them. The CDR3 has 13 residues.

This rearrangement joins TRBV7-9 to TRBJ1-5; D unresolved. The CDR3 is 12 amino acids. V dropped 3 bases and J dropped 6 bases, with 6 bases sitting between them. Germline CDR1 is SEHNR and CDR2 is FQNEAQ (reference sequence). CDR3 loop: CASSLELQPQHF. The CDR3 DNA reads as TGTGCCAGCAGCTTGGAGCTTCAGCCCCAGCATTTT.

The rearrangement uses TRBV2 and TRBJ2-2; D assignment may be TRBD1 or TRBD2 (6 bases each). The CDR3 is 15 residues long. CDR1 SNHLY and CDR2 FYNNEI come from the germline V gene. The V and J ends lost 6 bases and 4 bases respectively, with 15 bases between them. Here the CDR3 reads CASSGGPEGTGELFF. In DNA, the CDR3 is TGTGCCAGCAGCGGGGGCCCCGAGGGCACCGGGGAGCTGTTTTTT.

V gene TRBV7-9 combines with J gene TRBJ2-1; TRBD2 aligns across 8 bases. V shed 5 bases and J 5 bases; nucleotides not matched to a gene: 8. Looked up from germline, CDR1 is SEHNR and CDR2 is FQNEAQ (reference sequence). The CDR3 is 15 residues long. The CDR3 spells CASSDVVAGHNEQFF. DNA for the CDR3: TGTGCCAGCAGCGACGTTGTAGCGGGGCACAATGAGCAGTTCTTC. The complete variable domain, with remaining parts taken from reference TRBV7-9 and TRBJ2-1, reads DTGVSQNPRHKITKRGQNVTFRCDPISEHNRLYWYRQTLGQGPEFLTYFQNEAQLEKSRLLSDRFSAERPKGSFSTLEIQRTEQGDSAMYLCASSDVVAGHNEQFFGPGTRLTVL.

This sequence joins TRBV29-1 and TRBJ1-6; D is uncertain. CDR1 and CDR2 (germline): SQVTM, ANQGSEA. Deletions cut 6 bases from V and 1 base from J, with 7 bases between. The CDR3 loop spans 13 amino acids. The CDR3: CSVGESYNSPLHF. CDR3 sequence (DNA): TGCAGCGTGGGAGAATCCTATAATTCACCCCTCCACTTT.

This chain connects TRBV4-3 to TRBJ1-2, with TRBD1 as a possible D gene (6 bases). Trimming left V 1 base short and J 4 bases short, with 16 bases between. Germline-derived CDR1 and CDR2 are LGHNA and YSLEER. This CDR3 has 16 residues. The CDR3 reads CASSQGNRAGSYGYTF. The CDR3 DNA is TGCGCCAGCAGCCAAGGGAACAGGGCGGGGAGCTATGGCTACACCTTC.

This clone appeared a single time. V and J are TRBV24-1 and TRBJ2-1; D ambiguous. The CDR3 has 11 amino acids. Trimming removed 2 bases at V and 9 bases at J, with 4 bases between. Germline V lookup: CDR1 KGHDR, CDR2 SFDVKD. The CDR3 is CATSDWGEQFF. The CDR3 DNA follows: TGTGCCACCAGTGATTGGGGTGAGCAGTTCTTC.

This clone was observed a few times. The chain joins TRBV7-4 to TRBJ1-4; D is possibly TRBD1 (5 bases). The CDR3 has 15 residues. Trimming pared 3 bases from V and 8 bases from J, leaving 16 bases between. Germline V lookup: CDR1 SGHVT, CDR2 SQSDAQ. In nucleotides, the CDR3 is TGTGCCAGCAGCTTGCGGTTCAGGGATAAGGAAAAACTGTTTTTT. This encodes CASSLRFRDKEKLFF.

V is TRBV5-1 and J is TRBJ2-5; D ambiguous. The germline gives CDR1 SGHRS, CDR2 YFSETQ. Trimming pared 0 bases from V and 0 bases from J, leaving 9 bases between. CDR3 size: 15 residues. In DNA, the CDR3 is TGCGCCAGCAGCTTGGAGCAGATATACCAAGAGACCCAGTACTTC. Encoded protein: CASSLEQIYQETQYF.

This sequence joins TRBV2 and TRBJ2-3; a possible D gene is TRBD2 (5 bases). The germline CDR1 and CDR2 sequences are SNHLY and FYNNEI. Trimming pared 5 bases from V and 5 bases from J, leaving 17 bases between. The CDR3 loop spans 15 amino acids. The CDR3 coding sequence is TGTGCCAGCAGTCGCTCGGGATCTAGAATAGATACGCAGTATTTT. Translation: CASSRSGSRIDTQYF.

The V and J genes are TRBV4-3 and TRBJ2-1; D is tentatively TRBD1 or TRBD2 (5 bases each). The V end was cut by 4 bases, the J end by 0 bases, with 10 bases between. CDR3 length equals 15 residues. CDR1 and CDR2 (germline): LGHNA, YSLEER. The CDR3 region is CASSRGGISYNEQFF. The CDR3 DNA reads TGCGCCAGCAGCCGTGGGGGAATCTCCTACAATGAGCAGTTCTTC.

In DNA, the CDR3 is TGTGCCAGCAGCCCCACGGCCGCGGTGACCAAAAACATTCAGTACTTC. Its translation is CASSPTAAVTKNIQYF. The rearrangement joins TRBV6-2 or TRBV6-3 to TRBJ2-4; D ambiguous. The germline V and J ends were trimmed by 6 bases and 2 bases, with 17 bases remaining between them. The CDR3 has 16 residues. Germline CDR1 is MNHEY and CDR2 is SVGEGT.

This clone came up once. This rearrangement joins TRBV18 to TRBJ1-5; 12 bases are shared with TRBD1. J was trimmed by 5 bases and V by 5 bases; bases with no gene match: 4. The germline V gene encodes CDR1 KGHSH and CDR2 LQKENI. This CDR3 has 15 amino acids. The CDR3 DNA reads TGTGCCAGCTCAGAGGGACAGGGGGCCCATCAGCCCCAGCATTTT. Amino acid sequence: CASSEGQGAHQPQHF.

The chain employs TRBV2 and TRBJ1-2, with 7 bases that match TRBD1. The CDR3 is 13 residues long. Per germline, CDR1 SNHLY and CDR2 FYNNEI. J gave up 1 base and V 4 bases, and 0 bases lay outside the gene matches. The CDR3 bases are TGTGCCAGCAGTGGGGACAGTAACTATGGCTACACCTTC. The encoded protein is CASSGDSNYGYTF.